The next 20 T cell receptor beta chains were all read from a single sample in a study of cytomegalovirus exposure and HLA in healthy donors. The table came from immunoSEQ multiplex PCR; TCRdb's copy has only in-frame clones and leaves some out. Of around 160,000 clones in the sample, roughly 80% were seen once. The specimen sequenced was PBMCs. Every receptor here comes from a man aged 25-45 years in good health and CMV-seropositive.

The V and J genes are TRBV4-1 and TRBJ2-7; the match to TRBD1 covers 10 bases. Trimming cost V 3 bases and J 5 bases; bases outside gene matches: 4. The CDR3 length is 14 residues. In germline, CDR1 is MGHRA, CDR2 YSYEKL. As DNA, the CDR3 is TGCGCCAGCAGCCATGGGGGACAGGGGCACGAGCAGTACTTC. Protein sequence: CASSHGGQGHEQYF.

The chain uses TRBV5-4 and TRBJ2-7, with TRBD1 matching 10 bases. The germline V gene has CDR1 SGHNT and CDR2 YYREEE (reference sequence). The length of the CDR3 is 15 residues. After removal of 6 bases from V and 1 base from J, the junction contained 7 bases not matched to a gene. The CDR3 sequence is CASTSGTGESYEQYF. CDR3 DNA sequence: TGTGCCAGCACCTCCGGGACAGGGGAGTCCTACGAGCAGTACTTC.

Comments on this clone: This likely came from a read error, as a far larger clone is one base away. J is TRBJ2-5 and V is TRBV5-4; 7 bases line up with TRBD2. The CDR3 has 13 residues. With V trimmed by 1 base and J by 4 bases, 1 base remained unmatched. Germline V CDR1 and CDR2: SGHNT, YYREEE (reference sequence). DNA of the CDR3: TGTGCCAGCAGCTTGTGGGGGGGAGAGACCCAGTACTTC. This codes for CASSLWGGETQYF.

The gene calls are TRBV5-4 and TRBJ2-1; D gene unclear. In germline, CDR1 is SGHNT, CDR2 YYREEE (reference sequence). V lost 0 bases and J 1 base, leaving 11 bases between the germline ends. This CDR3 is 16 amino acids long. CDR3 coding DNA: TGTGCCAGCAGCTTGGGTGGCGGCTTTTCCTACAATGAGCAGTTCTTC. Amino acid sequence: CASSLGGGFSYNEQFF. Supplemented by reference TRBV5-4 and TRBJ2-1, the full variable domain reads ETGVTQSPTHLIKTRGQQVTLRCSSQSGHNTVSWYQQALGQGPQFIFQYYREEENGRGNFPPRFSGLQFPNYSSELNVNALELDDSALYLCASSLGGGFSYNEQFFGPGTRLTVL.

The genes are TRBV6-5 and TRBJ2-7; a weak D match, TRBD1 (6 bases). The germline V and J ends were trimmed by 4 bases and 2 bases, with 12 bases remaining between them. Per the germline V gene, CDR1 is MNHEY and CDR2 is SVGAGI. The CDR3 is 14 amino acids. The CDR3 spells CASSSGQTTYEQYF. CDR3 nucleotides: TGTGCCAGCAGTTCAGGACAGACTACCTACGAGCAGTACTTC.

This clone was counted at least ten times. The chain recombines TRBV5-1 with TRBJ1-3; a weak D match, TRBD1 (5 bases). The length of the CDR3 is 16 residues. Germline CDR1 is SGHRS and CDR2 is YFSETQ. V was pared by 3 bases and J by 0 bases, with 13 bases between. CDR3 amino acids: CASSSQGLSSGNTIYF. CDR3 coding DNA: TGCGCCAGCAGCTCTCAGGGCCTAAGCTCTGGAAACACCATATATTTT.

Note on this clone: The junction departs from germline at one end; a sequencing error may be responsible. The identical CDR3 is also encoded by other nucleotide sequences in the sample. V is TRBV5-1 and J is TRBJ2-3, with 7 bases matching TRBD2. The CDR3 consists of 13 residues. Germline assignment: CDR1 SGHRS and CDR2 YFSETQ. CDR3 bases: TGTGCCAGCAGCCCGGGGGGTAGCGATACGCAGTATTTT. This codes for CASSPGGSDTQYF.

V and J are TRBV19 and TRBJ2-3; D gene uncertain. Germline V gene data show CDR1 as LNHDA and CDR2 as SQIVND (reference sequence). V was trimmed by 1 base and J by 0 bases, leaving 5 bases between them. The CDR3 runs to 14 residues. This CDR3 reads CASSIAVSTDTQYF. CDR3 DNA: TGTGCCAGTAGTATAGCAGTTAGCACAGATACGCAGTATTTT.

This chain uses TRBV10-3 with TRBJ2-1, with TRBD2 matching over 8 bases. The germline CDR1 and CDR2 sequences are ENHRY and SYGVKD. The CDR3 length is 16 residues. The V segment lost 0 bases and the J segment 6 bases; nucleotides outside the gene matches: 7. The CDR3, as DNA: TGTGCCATCAGTGAGTCAAGCGGGGGAACTCGCAATGAGCAGTTCTTC. It encodes CAISESSGGTRNEQFF.

The V and J genes are TRBV9 and TRBJ1-4; perhaps TRBD1 as D (6 bases). Germline assignment: CDR1 SGDLS and CDR2 YYNGEE. V lost 1 base and J lost 7, with 14 bases in between. The CDR3 loop spans 15 amino acids. The CDR3 DNA follows: TGTGCCAGCAGCGTACAGGGGAGTAGTGGTGAAAAACTGTTTTTT. Translating gives CASSVQGSSGEKLFF.

The V call is TRBV11-2, the J call TRBJ2-7; 11 nucleotides line up with TRBD1. Trimming cost V 2 bases and J 4 bases; bases outside gene matches: 4. The germline gives CDR1 SGHAT, CDR2 FQNNGV. The CDR3 totals 15 residues. This chain's CDR3 is CASSLPGTGGYEQYF. The CDR3, as DNA: TGTGCCAGCAGCTTACCGGGGACAGGGGGGTACGAGCAGTACTTC.

The rearrangement links TRBV5-1 to TRBJ2-5, with TRBD2 matching over 9 bases. The CDR3 spans 13 residues. Germline V gives CDR1 SGHRS, CDR2 YFSETQ. V lost 5 bases, J lost 1 base, and 0 bases stayed unmatched. CDR3 sequence: CASRAGGQETQYF. In DNA, the CDR3 is TGCGCCAGCAGAGCGGGGGGCCAAGAGACCCAGTACTTC.

The V gene is TRBV7-2, the J gene TRBJ1-3; tentatively, D is TRBD1 (5 bases). The V gene lost 3 bases and the J gene lost 4 bases, with 10 bases spanning the gap. There are 14 residues in the CDR3. Germline lookup yields CDR1 SGHTA and CDR2 FQGNSA. CDR3 bases: TGTGCCAGCAGCTTCAGCCAGGGAGGAAACACCATATATTTT. Translating it yields CASSFSQGGNTIYF.

The V and J genes are TRBV27 and TRBJ2-7; D perhaps matches TRBD2 (6 bases). From germline, CDR1 is MNHEY and CDR2 SMNVEV (reference sequence). The V end was cut by 9 bases, the J end by 3 bases, with 15 bases between. The CDR3 spans 13 residues. CDR3 bases: TGTGCCAGTGGAAACGGGGGAGGCTACGAGCAGTACTTC. Translation: CASGNGGGYEQYF.

The chain uses TRBV10-3 and TRBJ1-2, with a possible D match to TRBD1 (5 bases). V dropped 3 bases and J dropped 4 bases, with 15 bases sitting between them. Germline lookup yields CDR1 ENHRY and CDR2 SYGVKD. The CDR3 length is 15 residues. The CDR3 loop reads CAISDGGERSYGYTF. As DNA, the CDR3 is TGTGCCATCAGTGATGGGGGGGAACGGTCCTATGGCTACACCTTC.

In the case of this clone: The sample holds other DNA sequences that translate to the same CDR3. This chain joins TRBV27 and TRBJ1-5; 8 bases are shared with TRBD1. The CDR3 contains 15 residues. Germline values: CDR1 MNHEY, CDR2 SMNVEV (reference sequence). V lost 0 bases, J lost 6 bases, and 4 bases stayed unmatched. The CDR3 sequence: CASSLSGTGGQPQHF. Written as DNA, the CDR3 is TGTGCCAGCAGTTTATCTGGGACAGGAGGTCAGCCCCAGCATTTT.

The chain links TRBV28 to TRBJ2-7; 10 nucleotides match TRBD1. This CDR3 comprises 15 residues. The V segment lost 3 bases and the J segment 2 bases; nucleotides outside the gene matches: 4. Germline lookup yields CDR1 MDHEN and CDR2 SYDVKM. CDR3 sequence (DNA): TGTGCCAGCAGTTTCCCAGGGACAGGGGCCTACGAGCAGTACTTC. Its protein product is CASSFPGTGAYEQYF.

This clone appeared a single time. The V gene is TRBV11-2, the J gene TRBJ2-7; TRBD2 matches 8 bases. V dropped 5 bases and J dropped 0; count of bases not matched to a gene: 6. The length of the CDR3 is 15 residues. Per germline, CDR1 SGHAT and CDR2 FQNNGV. The CDR3 reads CASSATSGFSYEQYF. CDR3 in DNA: TGTGCCAGCAGCGCCACTAGCGGTTTCTCCTACGAGCAGTACTTC.

The rearrangement joins TRBV4-3 to TRBJ2-4; D unclear. The germline gives CDR1 LGHNA, CDR2 YSLEER. V dropped 0 bases and J dropped 0 bases, with 9 bases sitting between them. The CDR3 has 16 residues. The chain's CDR3 is CASSQEVLVAKNIQYF. The DNA of the CDR3 is TGCGCCAGCAGCCAAGAAGTCTTAGTAGCCAAAAACATTCAGTACTTC.

This chain uses TRBV11-2 with TRBJ2-7; 9 nucleotides align to TRBD1. This CDR3 contains 13 residues. Germline loops: CDR1 SGHAT, CDR2 FQNNGV. V was pared by 5 bases and J by 5 bases, with 4 bases of the junction left unmatched. CDR3 sequence reads: CASSRDREDEQYF. DNA for the CDR3: TGTGCCAGCAGCCGGGACAGGGAGGACGAGCAGTACTTC.